This section outlines one T cell receptor beta chain sequence together with its context. The entry originates in a study of CD8 T cells in Susac syndrome. Study-level background: Treatment at blood withdrawal was none, corticosteroids, or intravenous immunoglobulin alone in Susac syndrome patients.

Random hexamers primed reverse transcription of about 0.5 to 1 ug RNA. From the immunoSEQ multiplex PCR reads, TCRdb called clonotypes with MiXCR, one entry per CDR3 protein. The sample carries some 190,000 distinct CDR3 sequences, 85% to 95% recorded once. Material: CD4+ T cells from PBMCs. This clonotype originated in a human donor with Susac syndrome.

Here the CDR3 DNA reads TGCGCCAGCAGCCAACCGGGGAAGGGCTATGGCTACACCTTC. Its protein product is CASSQPGKGYGYTF. This sequence joins TRBV4-3 and TRBJ1-2, with D uncertain. V was clipped by 2 bases and J by 4 bases, with 11 bases between them. The CDR3 runs 14 residues. Germline V gene data show CDR1 as LGHNA and CDR2 as YSLEER.